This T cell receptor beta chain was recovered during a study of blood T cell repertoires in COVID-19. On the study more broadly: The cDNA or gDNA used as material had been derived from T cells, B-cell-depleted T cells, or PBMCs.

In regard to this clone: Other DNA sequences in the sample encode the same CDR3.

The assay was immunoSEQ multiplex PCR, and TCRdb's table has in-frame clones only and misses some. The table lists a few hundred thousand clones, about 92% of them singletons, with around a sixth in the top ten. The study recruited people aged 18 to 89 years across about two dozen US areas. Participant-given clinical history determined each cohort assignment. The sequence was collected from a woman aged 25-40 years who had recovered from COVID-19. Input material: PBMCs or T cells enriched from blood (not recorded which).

As DNA, the CDR3 is TGTGCCAGCAGTTTGGGGGGCTACGAGCAGTACTTC. The encoded protein is CASSLGGYEQYF. V gene TRBV28 combines with J gene TRBJ2-7; a possible D gene is TRBD2 (6 bases). Germline CDR1 is MDHEN and CDR2 is SYDVKM. V lost 3 bases and J lost 3, with 6 bases in between. The CDR3 totals 12 residues.